One TCR beta chain is described in this entry. The data belong to a study of blood T cell repertoires in COVID-19. Across the study: The samples span acute and convalescent COVID-19 from the United States, Italy and Spain.

Here immunoSEQ multiplex PCR was the method, and the copy in TCRdb shows in-frame clones only, minus some. The sample lists about 250,000 clones; 80% to 90% were seen once. The V end lost 6 bases, the J end lost 8 bases, and 17 bases lay between the germline ends. Per germline, CDR1 MNHEY and CDR2 SVGAGI. The CDR3 is 14 amino acids. Living in 24 US areas, the participants were between about 18 and 95 years of age. V is TRBV6-5 and J is TRBJ2-1; weak D call: TRBD2 (7 bases). The source is a woman in her twenties or thirties with acute COVID-19. The sequenced sample was PBMCs or T cells enriched from blood (not recorded which). This CDR3 reads CASRTDGEGDEQFF. In DNA form, the CDR3 reads TGTGCCAGCAGGACCGATGGGGAGGGGGATGAGCAGTTCTTC.